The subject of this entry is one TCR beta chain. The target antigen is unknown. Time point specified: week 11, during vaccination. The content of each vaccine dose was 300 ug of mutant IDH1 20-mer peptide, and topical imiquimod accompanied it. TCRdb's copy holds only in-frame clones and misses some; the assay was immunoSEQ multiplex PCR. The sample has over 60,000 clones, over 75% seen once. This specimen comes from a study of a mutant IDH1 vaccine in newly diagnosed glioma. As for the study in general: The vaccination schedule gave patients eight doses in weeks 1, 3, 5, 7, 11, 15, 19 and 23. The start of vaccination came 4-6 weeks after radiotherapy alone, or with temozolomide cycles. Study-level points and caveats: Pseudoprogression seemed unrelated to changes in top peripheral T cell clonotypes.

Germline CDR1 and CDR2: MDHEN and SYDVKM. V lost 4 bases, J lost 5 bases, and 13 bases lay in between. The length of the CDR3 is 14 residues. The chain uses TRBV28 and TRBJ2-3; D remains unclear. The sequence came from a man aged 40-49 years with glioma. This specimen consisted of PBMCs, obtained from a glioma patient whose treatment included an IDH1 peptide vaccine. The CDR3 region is CASSSSQVGDTQYF. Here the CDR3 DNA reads TGTGCCAGCAGTTCCTCTCAGGTAGGAGATACGCAGTATTTT.